This T cell receptor beta chain was recovered during a study of T cell repertoires in cytomegalovirus infection. TCRdb passed the reads through MiXCR, listing each CDR3 protein once. The sample includes roughly 500,000 distinct CDR3 sequences, about 33% seen only once; the top ten take 15% to 20%. This clonotype was observed a few times. Its target is unknown. This sample comprised cultured PBMCs, obtained from culture after CMV antigen stimulation. This clonotype originated in a human donor in good health (CMV status not recorded). Some clones in this sample may be carry-over from other donors' samples.

The CDR3 reads CASSSQSGQASYEQYF. The DNA of the CDR3 is TGTGCCAGCAGTTCCCAATCAGGACAGGCCTCCTACGAGCAGTACTTC. The chain recombines TRBV7-8 with TRBJ2-7; 7 bases are a match to TRBD1. The CDR3 spans 16 residues. Germline values: CDR1 SGHVS, CDR2 FQNEAQ. Losses at the gene ends were 6 bases for V and 0 bases for J; bases not matched to a gene: 11.